This T cell receptor beta chain was identified during a study of PD-L1 blockade in urothelial cancer. This table comes from immunoSEQ multiplex PCR, and its TCRdb copy is limited to in-frame clones, with some not included. The top ten clones hold roughly 1.8% of a sample with about 120,000 clones, roughly 89% of them seen once. Time point meaning: peripheral blood 6 weeks after treatment start. The CDR3 has 11 residues. The origin of this receptor is a man aged 60 to 69 with urothelial cancer. This rearrangement joins TRBV21-1 to TRBJ1-2. TRBV21-1 is a documented pseudogene. The sample consisted of PBMCs, taken around atezolizumab (anti-PD-L1) treatment. The CDR3 sequence is CASSPREGYTF. In DNA, the CDR3 is TGTGCCAGCAGCCCCCGGGAGGGCTACACCTTC.